A selection of T cell receptor beta chains follows, all from one sample in a study of T cells in Graves' hyperthyroidism and ophthalmopathy. TCRdb analysed the multiplex PCR reads with MiXCR anew, one entry per CDR3 protein. The sample carries hundreds of thousands of distinct CDR3 sequences, approximately 25% recorded once. Sequencing input: blood. The receptors were gathered from a woman in her 30s with Graves' ophthalmopathy. The CDR3 runs from the conserved cysteine through the conserved F or W. A D gene is named only where the DNA matches it firmly. Only part of the rows carry a size: once, few, many, or a class if the clone is expanded.

clone size	V gene	D gene	J gene	CDR3 DNA	CDR3 protein
.	TRBV29-1	TRBD1	TRBJ2-2	TGCAGCGTCGCCTCGGGGACAGGGGATACCGGGGAGCTGTTTTTT	CSVASGTGDTGELFF
many	TRBV10-3	.	TRBJ2-5	TGTGCCATCAGTGAGTCGTTACCGACCCAGTACTTC	CAISESLPTQYF
many	TRBV6-5	TRBD2	TRBJ2-5	TGTGCCAGCAGTTACCTGACTAGCGTTGAGACCCAGTACTTC	CASSYLTSVETQYF
.	TRBV30	.	TRBJ1-2	TGTGCCTGGACCCCCGGGATGAACTATGGCTACACCTTC	CAWTPGMNYGYTF
many	TRBV20-1	TRBD1	TRBJ1-1	TGCAGTGCTAGAACAGGGGGCGCGGGCACTGAAGCTTTCTTT	CSARTGGAGTEAFF
.	TRBV2	.	TRBJ2-2	TGTGCCAGCAGTTGGGGGCGGAACACCGGGGAGCTGTTTTTT	CASSWGRNTGELFF
.	TRBV10-1	TRBD1	TRBJ1-1	TGCGCCAGCAGCCACAGGGGAAGTGCTGAAGCTTTCTTT	CASSHRGSAEAFF
many	TRBV20-1	TRBD1	TRBJ2-7	TGCAGTGCTAGAGTCGCAGGGGGTATAGGCGAGCAGTACTTC	CSARVAGGIGEQYF
.	TRBV20-1	.	TRBJ2-2	TGCAGTGCAGTGGGACATTGGGACACCGGGGAGCTGTTTTTT	CSAVGHWDTGELFF
.	TRBV6-2/TRBV6-3	.	TRBJ2-2	TGTGCCAGCAGGCCGACAGCTTTGGGGGAGCTGTTTTTT	CASRPTALGELFF
many	TRBV6-1	TRBD1	TRBJ2-2	TGTGCCAGCAGCCCGGGACAGGGTTCCGGGGAGCTGTTTTTT	CASSPGQGSGELFF
few	TRBV30	.	TRBJ1-1	TGTGCCTGGAGTGGGGACCCCTGGACTGAAGCTTTCTTT	CAWSGDPWTEAFF
many	TRBV5-6	.	TRBJ1-1	TGTGCCAGCAGCCGGGGGGTTGGAGCTTTCTTT	CASSRGVGAFF
many	TRBV18	TRBD1	TRBJ2-5	TGTGCCAGCTCCCACGGGACAGACGAAGAGACCCAGTACTTC	CASSHGTDEETQYF
.	TRBV7-8	TRBD2	TRBJ2-5	TGTGCCAGCAGTTCTTCTAGCGGGGGAGAGACCCAGTACTTC	CASSSSSGGETQYF
few	TRBV4-1	.	TRBJ2-5	TGCGCCAGCAGCCAAGGGCCCCAGTCAGAGACCCAGTACTTC	CASSQGPQSETQYF
.	TRBV29-1	.	TRBJ1-1	TGCAGCGTTGAACTCCAGGACTGCACTGAAGCTTTCTTT	CSVELQDCTEAFF
.	TRBV6-2/TRBV6-3	.	TRBJ1-5	TGTGCCAGCAGTTACGGGGGTCGCGAGCATTTT	CASSYGGREHF
many	TRBV5-1	.	TRBJ2-7	TGCGCCAGCTCTACACCTGGGGCCCTCGAGCAGTACTTC	CASSTPGALEQYF
.	TRBV12-3/TRBV12-4	TRBD1	TRBJ1-1	TGTGCCAGCAGTTCCCTGAACAGGGGGCCTAACACTGAAGCTTTCTTT	CASSSLNRGPNTEAFF
once	TRBV6-2/TRBV6-3	.	TRBJ1-5	TGTGCCAGCACCTTCTCGGATGTCAATCAGCCCCAGCATTTT	CASTFSDVNQPQHF
many	TRBV27	.	TRBJ2-5	TGTGCCAGCAAAGGGCTTAATGAAGAGACCCAGTACTTC	CASKGLNEETQYF
.	TRBV28	.	TRBJ2-7	TGTGCCAGCAGTTTAGAGGTCCAGGGTAGTGGCGCCGAGCAGTACTTC	CASSLEVQGSGAEQYF
.	TRBV7-3	.	TRBJ2-2	TGTGCCAGCAGCCCGGGATCCCAGTTAGCCGGGGAGCTGTTTTTT	CASSPGSQLAGELFF
many	TRBV6-5	.	TRBJ2-7	TGTGCCAGCAGTTCCTTTGGTCAGTCCTACGAGCAGTACTTC	CASSSFGQSYEQYF
.	TRBV7-9	.	TRBJ2-5	TGTGCCAGCATGCAAGCGGACGCTCAAGAGACCCAGTACTTC	CASMQADAQETQYF
few	TRBV2	TRBD2	TRBJ2-7	TGTGCCAGCAGTGAACTGCTAGCGGAAATCCCCTACGAGCAGTACTTC	CASSELLAEIPYEQYF
many	TRBV19	.	TRBJ2-2	TGTGCCAGTAGGCTCCGAGGGGGTCGGAACACCGGGGAGCTGTTTTTT	CASRLRGGRNTGELFF
once	TRBV4-3	.	TRBJ1-1	TGCGCCAGCAGCCAGGCTGGGGCGTTGAACACTGAAGCTTTCTTT	CASSQAGALNTEAFF
.	TRBV6-2/TRBV6-3	TRBD1	TRBJ2-6	TGTGCCACAATACAGGGGACGTCTGGGGCCAACGTCCTGACTTTC	CATIQGTSGANVLTF
few	TRBV6-1	TRBD1	TRBJ2-7	TGTGCCAGCAGTGAAGCGGGACAGGGCTACGAGCAGTACTTC	CASSEAGQGYEQYF
.	TRBV20-1	.	TRBJ2-7	TGCAGTGCTAAGGGGACGGGGTCCTACGAGCAGTACTTC	CSAKGTGSYEQYF
many	TRBV24-1	TRBD2	TRBJ2-2	TGTGCCACCAGTGCCTCGGGGCGGGGGAAGACCGGGGAGCTGTTTTTT	CATSASGRGKTGELFF
.	TRBV5-1	.	TRBJ2-5	TGCGCCAGCAGCTTCGGGCGAATAGGAGAGACCCAGTACTTC	CASSFGRIGETQYF
.	TRBV14	TRBD2	TRBJ2-5	TGTGCCAGCAGCCAATGGGGGCCTAGCGGGGGGCGGACCCAGTACTTC	CASSQWGPSGGRTQYF
.	TRBV12-3/TRBV12-4	.	TRBJ1-1	TGTGCCAGCAGTTCAGGGTTTGAAGCTTTCTTT	CASSSGFEAFF
few	TRBV27	.	TRBJ2-5	TGTGCCAGCAGTTACAAACCGGGTCAGGAGACCCAGTACTTC	CASSYKPGQETQYF